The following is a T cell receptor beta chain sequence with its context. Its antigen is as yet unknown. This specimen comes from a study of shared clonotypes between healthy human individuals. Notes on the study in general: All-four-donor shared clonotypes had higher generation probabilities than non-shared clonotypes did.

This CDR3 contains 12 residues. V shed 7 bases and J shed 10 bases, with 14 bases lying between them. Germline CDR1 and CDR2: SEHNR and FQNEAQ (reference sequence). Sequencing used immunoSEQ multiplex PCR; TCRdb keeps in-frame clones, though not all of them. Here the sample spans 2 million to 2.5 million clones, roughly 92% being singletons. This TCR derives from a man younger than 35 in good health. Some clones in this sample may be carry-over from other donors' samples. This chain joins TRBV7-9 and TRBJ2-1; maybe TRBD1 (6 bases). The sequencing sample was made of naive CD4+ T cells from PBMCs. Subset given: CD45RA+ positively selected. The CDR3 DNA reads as TGTGCCAGCACCCGGGACACCCGAGAGCAGTTCTTC. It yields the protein CASTRDTREQFF.